Reported below is one T cell receptor (beta chain). Its antigen remains unknown. One junction end disagrees with the germline gene, perhaps due to a read error. This specimen comes from a study of post-analysis software for immune sequencing data. Across the whole study: Courses of disease covered relapsing-remitting, secondary progressive and progressive-relapsing multiple sclerosis.

The CDR3 extends over 18 amino acids. Germline CDR1 reads MNHEY; CDR2 reads SMNVEV (reference sequence). The study, taken as a whole, reports: Elevated frequency relative to controls characterized several TRBV segments in patients, TRBV5-6, TRBV5-1 and TRBV20-1 among them. Strong same-batch co-clustering of samples appeared with F measure clustering. People with multiple sclerosis had a significantly lower normalized Chao1 diversity than controls did.

Prepared libraries of TCR beta cDNA carried unique molecular identifiers. TCRdb passed the PCR reads through MiXCR, listing each CDR3 protein once. Counted here are about 620,000 distinct CDR3 sequences, roughly 46% occurring once; the ten biggest clones make up 1.5% to 2%. The sequence was obtained from a girl between 5 and 17 years old with multiple sclerosis. The V and J genes are TRBV27 and TRBJ2-3, with 8 bases matching TRBD1. The sample taken for sequencing was blood. The CDR3 sequence is CASSHYSDFGRGTGTQYF. In DNA, the CDR3 is TGTGCCAGCAGTCATTATTCGGACTTTGGCAGGGGGACAGGTACGCAGTATTTT.